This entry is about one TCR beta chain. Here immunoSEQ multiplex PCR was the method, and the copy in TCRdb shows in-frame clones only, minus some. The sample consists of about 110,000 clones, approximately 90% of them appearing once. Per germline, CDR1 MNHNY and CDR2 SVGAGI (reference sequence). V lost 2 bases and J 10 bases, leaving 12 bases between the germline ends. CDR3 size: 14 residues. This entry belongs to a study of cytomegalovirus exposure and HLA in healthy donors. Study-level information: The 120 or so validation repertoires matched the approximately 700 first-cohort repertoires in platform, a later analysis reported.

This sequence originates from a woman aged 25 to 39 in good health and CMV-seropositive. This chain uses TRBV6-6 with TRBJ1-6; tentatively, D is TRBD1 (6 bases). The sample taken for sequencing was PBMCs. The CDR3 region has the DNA TGTGCCAGCAGTTACGTCACACAGGGATCACCCCTCCACTTT. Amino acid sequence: CASSYVTQGSPLHF.